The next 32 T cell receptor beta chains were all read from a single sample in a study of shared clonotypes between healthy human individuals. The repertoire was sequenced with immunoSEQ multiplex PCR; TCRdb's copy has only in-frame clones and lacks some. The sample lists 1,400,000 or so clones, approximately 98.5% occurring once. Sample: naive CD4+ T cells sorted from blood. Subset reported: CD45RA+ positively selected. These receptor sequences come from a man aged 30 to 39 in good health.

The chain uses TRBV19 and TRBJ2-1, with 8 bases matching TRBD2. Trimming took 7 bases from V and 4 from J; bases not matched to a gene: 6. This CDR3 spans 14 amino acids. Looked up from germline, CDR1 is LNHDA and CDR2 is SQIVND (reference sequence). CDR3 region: CASKDGRAYNEQFF. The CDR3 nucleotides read TGTGCCAGTAAAGACGGGAGGGCTTACAATGAGCAGTTCTTC.

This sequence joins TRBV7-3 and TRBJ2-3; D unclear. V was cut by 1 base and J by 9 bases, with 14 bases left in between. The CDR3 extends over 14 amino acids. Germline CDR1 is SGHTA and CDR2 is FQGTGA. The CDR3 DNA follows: TGTGCCAGCAGCTTAAATTGGGCAGGTCCGACGCAGTATTTT. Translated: CASSLNWAGPTQYF.

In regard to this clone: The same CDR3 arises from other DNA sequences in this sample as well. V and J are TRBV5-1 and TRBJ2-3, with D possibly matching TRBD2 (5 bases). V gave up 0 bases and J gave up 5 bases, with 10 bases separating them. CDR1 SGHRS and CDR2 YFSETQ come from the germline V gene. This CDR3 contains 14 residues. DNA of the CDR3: TGCGCCAGCAGCTTGGGTGGGAGTGGAGATACGCAGTATTTT. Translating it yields CASSLGGSGDTQYF. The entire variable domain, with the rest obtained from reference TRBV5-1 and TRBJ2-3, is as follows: KAGVTQTPRYLIKTRGQQVTLSCSPISGHRSVSWYQQTPGQGLQFLFEYFSETQRNKGNFPGRFSGRQFSNSRSEMNVSTLELGDSALYLCASSLGGSGDTQYFGPGTRLTVL.

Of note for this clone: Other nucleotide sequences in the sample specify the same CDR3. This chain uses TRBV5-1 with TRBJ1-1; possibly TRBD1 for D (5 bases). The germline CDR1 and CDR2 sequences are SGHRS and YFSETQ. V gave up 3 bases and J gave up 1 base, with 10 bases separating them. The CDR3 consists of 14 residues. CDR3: CASSSGTGNTEAFF. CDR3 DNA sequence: TGCGCCAGCAGCTCCGGGACGGGGAACACTGAAGCTTTCTTT.

The CDR3, as DNA: TGTGCCAGCAGCCCCCAGGGCACCGACAATGAGCAGTTCTTC. Residues: CASSPQGTDNEQFF. The V and J genes are TRBV5-4 and TRBJ2-1, with D possibly TRBD1 on 5 matching bases. The CDR3 extends over 14 amino acids. Germline V CDR1 and CDR2: SGHNT, YYREEE (reference sequence). V was clipped by 4 bases and J by 5 bases, with 13 bases between them.

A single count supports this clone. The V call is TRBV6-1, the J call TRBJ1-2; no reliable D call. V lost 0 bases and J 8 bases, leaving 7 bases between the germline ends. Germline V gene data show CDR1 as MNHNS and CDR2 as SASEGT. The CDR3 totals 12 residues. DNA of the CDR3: TGTGCCAGCAGTGAAGCACCCCGGGGCTACACCTTC. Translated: CASSEAPRGYTF.

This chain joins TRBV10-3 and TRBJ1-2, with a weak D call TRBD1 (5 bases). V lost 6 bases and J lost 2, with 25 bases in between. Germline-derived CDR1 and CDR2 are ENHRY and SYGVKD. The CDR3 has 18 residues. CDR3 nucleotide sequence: TGTGCCATCAGCGCTAAAACAGGAAATACTACCGCAAACTATGGCTACACCTTC. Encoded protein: CAISAKTGNTTANYGYTF.

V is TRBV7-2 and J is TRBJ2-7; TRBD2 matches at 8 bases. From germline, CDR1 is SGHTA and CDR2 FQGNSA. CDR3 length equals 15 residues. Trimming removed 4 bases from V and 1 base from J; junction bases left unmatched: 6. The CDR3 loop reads CASSSHSGNSYEQYF. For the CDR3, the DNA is TGTGCCAGCAGCTCCCATAGCGGGAATTCCTACGAGCAGTACTTC.

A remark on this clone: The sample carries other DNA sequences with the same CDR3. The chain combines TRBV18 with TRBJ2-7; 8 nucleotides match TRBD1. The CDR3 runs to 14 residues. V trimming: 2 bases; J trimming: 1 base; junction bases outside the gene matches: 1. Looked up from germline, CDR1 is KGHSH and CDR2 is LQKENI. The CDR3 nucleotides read TGTGCCAGCTCACCAGACAGGGGATCCTACGAGCAGTACTTC. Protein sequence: CASSPDRGSYEQYF.

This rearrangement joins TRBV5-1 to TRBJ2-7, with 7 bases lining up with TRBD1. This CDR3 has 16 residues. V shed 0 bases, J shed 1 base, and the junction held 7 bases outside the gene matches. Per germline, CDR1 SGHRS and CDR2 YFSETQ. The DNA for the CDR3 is TGCGCCAGCAGCTTGGGACAGGGTTCAGGGTCCTACGAGCAGTACTTC. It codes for CASSLGQGSGSYEQYF.

DNA for the CDR3: TGTGCCAGCTCGCTCCAGGGGGCGTTCAGTGACCAGTACTTC. It encodes CASSLQGAFSDQYF. This chain connects TRBV18 to TRBJ2-5; 8 positions agree with TRBD1. Germline V gene lookup returns CDR1 KGHSH and CDR2 LQKENI. The CDR3 is made up of 14 amino acids. Trimming removed 6 bases from V and 10 bases from J; junction bases left unmatched: 13.

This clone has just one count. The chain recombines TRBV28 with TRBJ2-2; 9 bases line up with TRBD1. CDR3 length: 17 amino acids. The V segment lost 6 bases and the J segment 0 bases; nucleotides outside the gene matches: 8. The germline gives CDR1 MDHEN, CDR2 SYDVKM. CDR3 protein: CASRPNTGGANTGELFF. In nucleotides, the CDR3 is TGTGCCAGCAGACCAAATACAGGGGGCGCGAACACCGGGGAGCTGTTTTTT.

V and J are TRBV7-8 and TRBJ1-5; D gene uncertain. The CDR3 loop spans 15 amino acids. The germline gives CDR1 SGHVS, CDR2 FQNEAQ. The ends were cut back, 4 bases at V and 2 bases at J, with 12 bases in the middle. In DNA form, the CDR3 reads TGTGCCAGCAGCTCTCGAGAGGCAGGCAATCAGCCCCAGCATTTT. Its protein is CASSSREAGNQPQHF. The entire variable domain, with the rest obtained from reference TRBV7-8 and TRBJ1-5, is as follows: GAGVSQSPRYKVAKRGQDVALRCDPISGHVSLFWYQQALGQGPEFLTYFQNEAQLDKSGLPSDRFFAERPEGSVSTLKIQRTQQEDSAVYLCASSSREAGNQPQHFGDGTRLSIL.

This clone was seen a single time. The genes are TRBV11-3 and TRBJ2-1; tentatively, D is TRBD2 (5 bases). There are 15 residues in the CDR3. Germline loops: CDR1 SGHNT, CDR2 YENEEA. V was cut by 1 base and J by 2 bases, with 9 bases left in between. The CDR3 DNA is TGTGCCAGCAGCTTAGCGGGGTGGACCTACAATGAGCAGTTCTTC. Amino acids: CASSLAGWTYNEQFF.

The CDR3 region has the DNA TGTGCCAGCAGGCCGGGACAGGGGGCAGCCGAGCAGTACTTC. Translation: CASRPGQGAAEQYF. The chain links TRBV28 to TRBJ2-7, with 12 bases aligning to TRBD1. The J segment lost 6 bases and the V segment lost 6 bases, leaving 6 bases of the junction unmatched. Germline assignment: CDR1 MDHEN and CDR2 SYDVKM. This CDR3 has 14 amino acids.

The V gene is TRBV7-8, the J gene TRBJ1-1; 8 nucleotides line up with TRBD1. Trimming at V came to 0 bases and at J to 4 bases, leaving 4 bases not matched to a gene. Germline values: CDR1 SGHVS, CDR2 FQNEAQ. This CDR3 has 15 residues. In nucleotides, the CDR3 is TGTGCCAGCAGCTTAGCGCAGGGGGCGGTCACTGAAGCTTTCTTT. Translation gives CASSLAQGAVTEAFF.

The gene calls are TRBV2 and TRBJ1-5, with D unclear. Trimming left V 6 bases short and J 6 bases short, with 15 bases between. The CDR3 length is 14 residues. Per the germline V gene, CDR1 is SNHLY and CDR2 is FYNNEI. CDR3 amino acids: CASRSGAVGQPQHF. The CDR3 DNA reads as TGTGCCAGCAGGTCGGGAGCGGTGGGTCAGCCCCAGCATTTT.

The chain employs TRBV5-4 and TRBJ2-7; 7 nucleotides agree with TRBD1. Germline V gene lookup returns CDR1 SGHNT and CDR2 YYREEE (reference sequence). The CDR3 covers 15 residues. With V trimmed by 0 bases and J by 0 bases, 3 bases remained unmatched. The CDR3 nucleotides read TGTGCCAGCAGCTTGGGTTGGGACAGCTCCTACGAGCAGTACTTC. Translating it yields CASSLGWDSSYEQYF.

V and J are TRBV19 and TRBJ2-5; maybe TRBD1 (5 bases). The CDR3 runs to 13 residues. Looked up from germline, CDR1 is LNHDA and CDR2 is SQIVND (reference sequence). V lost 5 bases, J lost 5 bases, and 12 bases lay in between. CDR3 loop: CASSLAGRETQYF. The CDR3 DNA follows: TGTGCCAGTAGTTTGGCAGGGCGGGAGACCCAGTACTTC.

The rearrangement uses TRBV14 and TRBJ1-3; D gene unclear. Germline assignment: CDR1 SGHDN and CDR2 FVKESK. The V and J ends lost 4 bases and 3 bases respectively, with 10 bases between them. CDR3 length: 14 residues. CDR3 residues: CASSLIGFGNTIYF. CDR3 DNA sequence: TGTGCCAGCAGCCTTATAGGATTTGGAAACACCATATATTTT.

This chain's CDR3 is CASSQATSGRGTGELFF. DNA for the CDR3: TGCGCCAGCAGCCAAGCCACTAGCGGGAGGGGCACCGGGGAGCTGTTTTTT. The chain uses TRBV4-1 and TRBJ2-2; 13 bases are a match to TRBD2. The CDR3 spans 17 residues. With 1 base clipped from V and 4 bases from J, the junction kept 3 bases outside the gene matches. Germline CDR1 is MGHRA and CDR2 is YSYEKL.

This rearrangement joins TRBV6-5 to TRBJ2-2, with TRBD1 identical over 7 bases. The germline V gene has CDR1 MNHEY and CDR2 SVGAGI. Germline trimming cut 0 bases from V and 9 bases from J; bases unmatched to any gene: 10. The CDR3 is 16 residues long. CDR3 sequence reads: CASSYSTGPPGWELFF. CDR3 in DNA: TGTGCCAGCAGTTACTCGACAGGGCCGCCCGGGTGGGAGCTGTTTTTT.

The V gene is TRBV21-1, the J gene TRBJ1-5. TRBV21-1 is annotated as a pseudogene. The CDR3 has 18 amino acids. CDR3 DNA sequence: TGTGCCAGCAGCAAAGTAGGAACCTCGGAAATCGGGAAACAGCCCCAGCATTTT. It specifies CASSKVGTSEIGKQPQHF.

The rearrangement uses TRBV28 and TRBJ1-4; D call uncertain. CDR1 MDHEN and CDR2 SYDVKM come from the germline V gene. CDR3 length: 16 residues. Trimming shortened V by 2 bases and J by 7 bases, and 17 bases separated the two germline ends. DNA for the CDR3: TGTGCCAGCAGTTTAAACCAACCCGGGAGGAGTGAAAAACTGTTTTTT. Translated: CASSLNQPGRSEKLFF.

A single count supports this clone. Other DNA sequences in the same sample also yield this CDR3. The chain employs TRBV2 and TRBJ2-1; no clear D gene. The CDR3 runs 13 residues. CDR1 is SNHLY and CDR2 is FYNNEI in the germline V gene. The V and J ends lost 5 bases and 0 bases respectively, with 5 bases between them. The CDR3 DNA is TGTGCCAGCAGTTTTTCCTCCTACAATGAGCAGTTCTTC. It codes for CASSFSSYNEQFF.

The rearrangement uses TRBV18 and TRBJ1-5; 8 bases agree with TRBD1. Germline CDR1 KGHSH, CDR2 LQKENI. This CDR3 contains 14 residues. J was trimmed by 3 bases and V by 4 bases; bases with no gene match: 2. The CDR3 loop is CASSRQGNNQPQHF. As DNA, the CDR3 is TGTGCCAGCTCACGACAGGGGAACAATCAGCCCCAGCATTTT.

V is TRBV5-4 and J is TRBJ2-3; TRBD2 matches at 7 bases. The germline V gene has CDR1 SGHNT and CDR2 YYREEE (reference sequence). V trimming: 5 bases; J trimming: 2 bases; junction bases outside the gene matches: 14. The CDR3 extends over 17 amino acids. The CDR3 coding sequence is TGTGCCAGCAGGTACATTCTTGCGGGGGAATCCACAGATACGCAGTATTTT. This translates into CASRYILAGESTDTQYF.

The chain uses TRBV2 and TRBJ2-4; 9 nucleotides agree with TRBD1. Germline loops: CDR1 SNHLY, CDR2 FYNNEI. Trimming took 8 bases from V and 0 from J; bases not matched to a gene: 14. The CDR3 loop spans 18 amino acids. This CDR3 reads CASLGDRDSYVAKNIQYF. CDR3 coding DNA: TGTGCCAGCCTGGGGGACAGGGATTCATACGTAGCCAAAAACATTCAGTACTTC.

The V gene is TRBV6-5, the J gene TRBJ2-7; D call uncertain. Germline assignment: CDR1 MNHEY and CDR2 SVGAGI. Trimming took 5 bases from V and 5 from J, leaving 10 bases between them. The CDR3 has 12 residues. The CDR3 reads CASSRGLDEQYF. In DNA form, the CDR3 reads TGTGCCAGCAGTAGAGGTCTGGACGAGCAGTACTTC.

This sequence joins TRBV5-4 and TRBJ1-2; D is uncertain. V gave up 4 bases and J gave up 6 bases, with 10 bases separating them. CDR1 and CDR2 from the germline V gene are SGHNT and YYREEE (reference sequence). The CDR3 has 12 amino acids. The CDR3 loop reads CASSPGGDGYTF. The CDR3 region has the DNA TGTGCCAGCAGCCCTGGTGGGGATGGCTACACCTTC.

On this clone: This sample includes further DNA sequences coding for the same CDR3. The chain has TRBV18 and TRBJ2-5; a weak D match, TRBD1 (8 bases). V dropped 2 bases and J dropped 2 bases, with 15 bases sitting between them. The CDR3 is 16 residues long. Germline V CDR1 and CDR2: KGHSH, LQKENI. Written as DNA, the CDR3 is TGTGCCAGCTCACCAAGAACAGGGGGAGGGCAAGAGACCCAGTACTTC. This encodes CASSPRTGGGQETQYF.

This CDR3 is CASSYSAGLAGATQYF. For the CDR3, the DNA is TGTGCCAGCAGTTACTCGGCAGGACTAGCGGGAGCGACCCAGTACTTC. The chain joins TRBV6-6 to TRBJ2-5; 13 bases map to TRBD2. The length of the CDR3 is 16 residues. The trim removed 0 bases at V and 7 bases at J, leaving 5 bases unmatched. Germline-derived CDR1 and CDR2 are MNHNY and SVGAGI (reference sequence).